The 14 T cell receptor beta chains below all came from one sample that was sequenced in a study of CD8 T cells in ankylosing spondylitis. TCRdb reprocessed the 5' RACE reads with MiXCR, giving one entry per CDR3 protein. The table shows 750,000 to 850,000 distinct CDR3 sequences, with about 11% occurring only once. Study-level findings and limits: It appeared that ankylosing spondylitis blood was characterized by a TCR beta motif of about 8 highly homologous variants.

No antigens are known for them. Sequenced: blood, either unsorted or a sorted T cell fraction (not recorded which). The origin of the receptors is a male donor with ankylosing spondylitis.

The chain links TRBV12-5 to TRBJ2-5, with a weak D call TRBD2 (6 bases). The CDR3 covers 13 residues. Germline CDR1 is LGHNT and CDR2 is FRNRAP. V was trimmed by 5 bases and J by 4 bases, leaving 11 bases between them. The CDR3 reads CASGPGDLETQYF. The CDR3 coding sequence is TGTGCTAGTGGTCCGGGGGACTTAGAGACCCAGTACTTC.

The V call is TRBV20-1, the J call TRBJ2-5, with D perhaps TRBD2 (6 bases). Deletions cut 3 bases from V and 3 bases from J, with 11 bases between. Germline CDR1 and CDR2: DFQATT and SNEGSKA (reference sequence). The CDR3 is made up of 13 amino acids. For the CDR3, the DNA is TGCAGTGCTAGGTGGGGACTGGAAGAGACCCAGTACTTC. It is translated as CSARWGLEETQYF.

This clonotype was counted only a few times. The chain is built from TRBV28 and TRBJ1-1, with TRBD1 identical over 8 bases. Germline V gives CDR1 MDHEN, CDR2 SYDVKM. The CDR3 is 14 amino acids. V shed 6 bases and J 4 bases; nucleotides not matched to a gene: 7. The CDR3 DNA is TGTGCCAGCAGGCGGACAGGGAGGGCCACTGAAGCTTTCTTT. Its translation: CASRRTGRATEAFF.

The chain combines TRBV6-1 with TRBJ1-2; D unresolved. Trimming cost V 4 bases and J 0 bases, with 12 bases left between them. CDR1 and CDR2 from the germline V gene are MNHNS and SASEGT. This CDR3 has 15 residues. The CDR3 DNA reads TGTGCCAGCAGTGCGTTTGCGGGAACTAACTATGGCTACACCTTC. The encoded protein is CASSAFAGTNYGYTF.

This clonotype was seen more than once but under ten times. The chain uses TRBV20-1 and TRBJ2-5, with 10 bases lining up with TRBD1. Germline CDR1 reads DFQATT; CDR2 reads SNEGSKA (reference sequence). The CDR3 is 13 amino acids. The chain's CDR3 is CRVGQGEWETQYF. CDR3 nucleotide sequence: TGCAGGGTCGGACAGGGGGAGTGGGAGACCCAGTACTTC.

The table lists this clonotype with a few counts. The chain is built from TRBV5-1 and TRBJ2-1; unclear D gene. Trimming took 0 bases from V and 8 from J, leaving 9 bases between them. The CDR3 loop spans 13 amino acids. Germline CDR1 and CDR2: SGHRS and YFSETQ. CDR3 nucleotide sequence: TGCGCCAGCAGCTTGGGCGTGGGCGATGAGCAGTTCTTC. Its protein is CASSLGVGDEQFF.

The sample holds many counts of this clonotype. The DNA of the CDR3 is TGCAGCTTATCCCCCCGACAGAAAGAGACCCAGTACTTC. Protein: CSLSPRQKETQYF. This chain joins TRBV29-1 and TRBJ2-5, with D maybe TRBD1 (5 bases). This CDR3 contains 13 residues. The germline V gene encodes CDR1 SQVTM and CDR2 ANQGSEA. Trimming took 8 bases from V and 3 from J, leaving 16 bases between them.

The J gene is TRBJ1-1, the V gene TRBV19, with unresolved D. Trimming shortened V by 10 bases and J by 0 bases, and 15 bases separated the two germline ends. The germline CDR1 and CDR2 sequences are LNHDA and SQIVND (reference sequence). The CDR3 extends over 14 amino acids. The CDR3, as DNA: TGTGCCACCAAGAATTGGAATATGAACACTGAAGCTTTCTTT. This translates into CATKNWNMNTEAFF.

This clonotype has a handful of counts. V gene TRBV5-1 combines with J gene TRBJ1-1, with a possible D match to TRBD1 (5 bases). Deletions cut 0 bases from V and 1 base from J, with 10 bases between. Germline V gene data show CDR1 as SGHRS and CDR2 as YFSETQ. CDR3 length: 15 amino acids. The CDR3: CASSLVETGNTEAFF. CDR3 nucleotide sequence: TGCGCCAGCAGCTTGGTCGAAACAGGGAACACTGAAGCTTTCTTT.

This clonotype was counted ten times or more. The rearrangement joins TRBV10-3 to TRBJ2-7; no clear D. Germline V gives CDR1 ENHRY, CDR2 SYGVKD. This CDR3 has 14 residues. The V end lost 0 bases, the J end lost 6 bases, and 12 bases lay between the germline ends. The CDR3 loop reads CAISESASPSEQYF. As DNA, the CDR3 is TGTGCCATCAGTGAGTCAGCGAGTCCGTCCGAGCAGTACTTC.

There are a few counts of this clonotype. This chain joins TRBV5-1 and TRBJ2-1, with 7 bases matching TRBD1. Trimming at V came to 4 bases and at J to 4 bases, leaving 5 bases not matched to a gene. The CDR3 has 14 residues. Germline V gene lookup returns CDR1 SGHRS and CDR2 YFSETQ. The CDR3 loop reads CASSQGQLYNEQFF. CDR3 sequence (DNA): TGCGCCAGCAGCCAGGGACAGTTATACAATGAGCAGTTCTTC.

This clonotype was seen a few times. The chain uses TRBV6-1 and TRBJ2-7; D perhaps matches TRBD1 (6 bases). V gave up 6 bases and J gave up 0 bases, with 9 bases separating them. CDR1 is MNHNS and CDR2 is SASEGT in the germline V gene. The CDR3 loop spans 13 amino acids. Written as DNA, the CDR3 is TGTGCCAGCAGAAGACAGGACTCCTACGAGCAGTACTTC. It translates to CASRRQDSYEQYF.

The V and J genes are TRBV20-1 and TRBJ1-2; weak D call: TRBD1 (6 bases). CDR1 is DFQATT, CDR2 SNEGSKA, per germline (reference sequence). Trimming left V 6 bases short and J 4 bases short, with 12 bases between. The CDR3 is made up of 12 amino acids. CDR3 in amino acids: CSAGGGTYGYTF. CDR3 nucleotide sequence: TGCAGTGCAGGGGGGGGGACCTATGGCTACACCTTC.

This clonotype was observed at least ten times. J is TRBJ2-1 and V is TRBV5-1; 11 bases align to TRBD2. The junction had 3 bases not matched to a gene; V was cut back by 0 bases and J by 1 base. From germline, CDR1 is SGHRS and CDR2 YFSETQ. The CDR3 runs 17 residues. DNA of the CDR3: TGCGCCAGCAGCTTGGGACTAGCGGGATTTTCCTACAATGAGCAGTTCTTC. This translates into CASSLGLAGFSYNEQFF. Full variable domain (missing parts from reference TRBV5-1 and TRBJ2-1): KAGVTQTPRYLIKTRGQQVTLSCSPISGHRSVSWYQQTPGQGLQFLFEYFSETQRNKGNFPGRFSGRQFSNSRSEMNVSTLELGDSALYLCASSLGLAGFSYNEQFFGPGTRLTVL.